These T cell receptor beta chains were read from a single sample in a study of blood T cell repertoires in COVID-19. TCRdb's copy holds only in-frame clones and misses some; the assay was immunoSEQ multiplex PCR. The sample comprises some 65,000 clones, approximately 94% of which are singletons, and approximately 2.6% rests with the top ten. Material: peripheral blood. The origin of the receptors is a man in his 70s with active COVID-19. Both conserved end residues are part of each CDR3. The D gene is left open where the match is weak. Only part of the rows carry a size: once, few, many, or a class if the clone is expanded.

CASSQNLFRGGAQDYGYTF	TGTGCCAGCAGCCAAAACCTATTCCGTGGAGGGGCGCAGGACTATGGCTACACCTTC	TRBV3-1/TRBV3-2	TRBJ1-2	NA	NA
CASSPLLRDFFRLGTEAFF	TGTGCCAGCAGCCCGCTACTCCGGGACTTTTTTAGGTTGGGCACTGAAGCTTTCTTT	TRBV7-9	TRBJ1-1	NA	NA
CASSQTVAGGPYNEQFF	TGCGCCAGCAGCCAAACTGTAGCGGGGGGCCCCTACAATGAGCAGTTCTTC	TRBV4-3	TRBJ2-1	NA	TRBD2
CASQPGQGLYEQYF	TGTGCCAGCCAGCCGGGACAGGGTCTGTACGAGCAGTACTTC	TRBV6-5	TRBJ2-7	NA	TRBD1
CASSSRDRGRETQYF	TGTGCCAGCAGCTCCCGGGACAGGGGGAGAGAGACCCAGTACTTC	TRBV11-2	TRBJ2-5	NA	TRBD1
CATKQGAGSQETQYF	TGTGCCACCAAACAGGGAGCAGGGTCCCAAGAGACCCAGTACTTC	TRBV19	TRBJ2-5	NA	NA
CASSPTGPSTDTQYF	TGTGCCAGCTCACCAACGGGTCCTAGCACAGATACGCAGTATTTT	TRBV18	TRBJ2-3	NA	NA
CASSTGQLNEAFF	TGTGCCAGCAGCACGGGACAGTTGAATGAAGCTTTCTTT	TRBV3-1/TRBV3-2	TRBJ1-1	NA	TRBD1
CASRGIRFSTDTQYF	TGTGCCAGCAGAGGTATCAGGTTTAGCACAGATACGCAGTATTTT	TRBV6-5	TRBJ2-3	NA	NA
CASSPPYSQSPYEQYF	TGTGCCAGCTCACCACCTTACAGCCAAAGTCCCTACGAGCAGTACTTC	TRBV18	TRBJ2-7	NA	NA
CASSPGTENEKLFF	TGTGCCAGCAGCCCCGGGACTGAGAATGAAAAACTGTTTTTT	TRBV5-4	TRBJ1-4	once	NA
CASSDGRGYEQYF	TGTGCCAGCAGTGATGGCAGGGGCTACGAGCAGTACTTC	TRBV2	TRBJ2-7	NA	NA
CASSIIENSPLHF	TGCGCCAGCAGCATCATAGAAAATTCACCCCTCCACTTT	TRBV5-1	TRBJ1-6	NA	NA
CASSQPAGGRETQYF	TGTGCCAGCAGCCAACCAGCGGGGGGGCGGGAGACCCAGTACTTC	TRBV3-1/TRBV3-2	TRBJ2-5	NA	TRBD2
CASSPEMRNEQFF	TGCGCCAGCAGCCCAGAAATGAGGAATGAGCAGTTCTTC	TRBV4-1	TRBJ2-1	NA	NA
CASSDHLGGWGRTIYF	TGTGCCAGCAGTGACCATCTCGGGGGGTGGGGTCGCACCATATATTTT	TRBV2	TRBJ1-3	NA	NA
CASRLGPGELFF	TGTGCCAGCAGACTAGGCCCCGGGGAGCTGTTTTTT	TRBV5-6	TRBJ2-2	once	NA
CASSASGTGGREKLFF	TGTGCCAGCAGCGCGAGCGGGACAGGGGGCCGTGAAAAACTGTTTTTT	TRBV9	TRBJ1-4	NA	TRBD1
CASTFFGQGEAFF	TGTGCCAGCACCTTTTTCGGACAGGGGGAGGCTTTCTTT	TRBV7-2	TRBJ1-1	NA	TRBD1
CASSLTDRVTEAFF	TGTGCCAGCAGCCTGACGGACAGGGTCACTGAAGCTTTCTTT	TRBV7-2	TRBJ1-1	NA	TRBD1
CASTLTGVTNTGELFF	TGTGCCAGCACCTTGACGGGGGTAACGAACACCGGGGAGCTGTTTTTT	TRBV4-2	TRBJ2-2	NA	NA
CASSLVPGRTLDGYTF	TGTGCCAGCAGCTTGGTCCCAGGGCGAACCTTAGATGGCTACACCTTC	TRBV5-4	TRBJ1-2	NA	NA
CASRPRGLGNIQYF	TGTGCCAGTAGGCCCCGAGGGTTGGGAAACATTCAGTACTTC	TRBV19	TRBJ2-4	NA	NA
CASTQWTGPYEQYF	TGTGCCAGCACCCAATGGACAGGGCCCTACGAGCAGTACTTC	TRBV7-2	TRBJ2-7	NA	TRBD1
CASSLGRGPQVAYEQYF	TGTGCCAGCAGCTTAGGGAGGGGCCCTCAGGTTGCATACGAGCAGTACTTC	TRBV11-2	TRBJ2-7	once	NA
CASSPGQGRSNTEAFF	TGTGCCAGCAGCCCCGGACAGGGCCGCTCGAACACTGAAGCTTTCTTT	TRBV5-4	TRBJ1-1	NA	TRBD1
CASSYNQGYNEQFF	TGTGCCAGCAGTTACAACCAGGGGTACAATGAGCAGTTCTTC	TRBV6-5	TRBJ2-1	NA	NA
CASSLAKTQGLSTDTQYF	TGCGCCAGCAGCTTGGCGAAAACACAGGGTTTGAGCACAGATACGCAGTATTTT	TRBV5-1	TRBJ2-3	NA	NA
CASSLTGISTDTQYF	TGTGCCAGCAGTCTGACAGGGATTAGCACAGATACGCAGTATTTT	TRBV28	TRBJ2-3	NA	TRBD1
CASSLLAGRGAFF	TGTGCCAGCAGCTTACTGGCCGGGAGAGGAGCTTTCTTT	TRBV11-2	TRBJ1-1	NA	NA
CAISENPGQTYNEQFF	TGTGCCATCAGTGAAAACCCGGGACAGACCTACAATGAGCAGTTCTTC	TRBV10-3	TRBJ2-1	NA	TRBD1
CASSQGIVGTGDNEQFF	TGTGCCAGCAGCCAAGGTATCGTTGGGACAGGGGACAATGAGCAGTTCTTC	TRBV9	TRBJ2-1	NA	TRBD1
CASSNRQDRGNQPQHF	TGTGCCAGTAGTAACCGACAGGACCGGGGCAATCAGCCCCAGCATTTT	TRBV19	TRBJ1-5	few	NA
CASSQLQGRAFF	TGTGCCAGCAGCCAACTGCAGGGCCGAGCTTTCTTT	TRBV3-1/TRBV3-2	TRBJ1-1	NA	NA
CASSSPRRYQETQYF	TGTGCCAGCAGCTCCCCCCGGCGGTACCAAGAGACCCAGTACTTC	TRBV7-9	TRBJ2-5	NA	NA
CASSTRGGSYEQYF	TGTGCCAGCAGTACCCGGGGTGGCTCCTACGAGCAGTACTTC	TRBV6-2/TRBV6-3	TRBJ2-7	NA	NA
CASSYGTTSTDTQYF	TGTGCCAGCAGTTACGGGACAACTAGCACAGATACGCAGTATTTT	TRBV6-6	TRBJ2-3	NA	NA
CASSLDRVFNYEQYF	TGTGCCAGCAGCTTGGACAGGGTCTTCAATTACGAGCAGTACTTC	TRBV5-6	TRBJ2-7	NA	NA
CASWRTGNQPQHF	TGTGCCAGCTGGAGGACAGGGAATCAGCCCCAGCATTTT	TRBV6-5	TRBJ1-5	NA	TRBD1
CASSQFTRGGADTQYF	TGCGCCAGCAGCCAATTCACGCGCGGGGGGGCAGATACGCAGTATTTT	TRBV4-3	TRBJ2-3	NA	TRBD2
CASSSTRGITEAFF	TGTGCCAGCAGCTCAACGAGGGGGATCACTGAAGCTTTCTTT	TRBV7-9	TRBJ1-1	NA	NA
CASSITGTLSNEQFF	TGTGCCAGTAGTATAACCGGGACTCTTTCCAATGAGCAGTTCTTC	TRBV19	TRBJ2-1	NA	NA
CATRPPGVFGSSDTQYF	TGTGCCACCCGCCCCCCAGGGGTGTTCGGTTCCTCAGATACGCAGTATTTT	TRBV28	TRBJ2-3	NA	NA